These 9 T cell receptor beta chains were sequenced from one sample in a study of CD8+ T cells in alopecia areata. Reverse transcription of extracted RNA yielded cDNA, which provided the sequencing template. The data were produced by immunoSEQ multiplex PCR, yet TCRdb's version contains in-frame clones alone and is incomplete. Among about 220,000 clones listed, 50% to 60% were seen once. Treatment indicated: oral pan-JAK inhibitor, 5-10 mg twice daily. The sequencing here drew on CD4+ T cells sorted from blood, taken at week 4, from a patient treated with tofacitinib. The receptors were gathered from a human donor with alopecia areata.

The chain recombines TRBV30 with TRBJ2-7; the D gene could be TRBD1 or TRBD2 (6 bases each). This CDR3 spans 13 amino acids. Germline V CDR1 and CDR2: GTSNPN, SVGIG (reference sequence). Trimming took 3 bases from V and 6 from J, leaving 15 bases between them. The CDR3 here is CAWRPGGGPEQYF. DNA for the CDR3: TGTGCCTGGAGACCCGGAGGGGGGCCCGAGCAGTACTTC. Full variable domain (missing parts from reference TRBV30 and TRBJ2-7): SQTIHQWPATLVQPVGSPLSLECTVEGTSNPNLYWYRQAAGRGLQLLFYSVGIGQISSEVPQNLSASRPQDRQFILSSKKLLLSDSGFYLCAWRPGGGPEQYFGPGTRLTVT.

The V gene is TRBV7-3, the J gene TRBJ2-3, with 8 bases matching TRBD2. Germline CDR1 reads SGHTA; CDR2 reads FQGTGA. The V gene end was trimmed by 5 bases and the J gene end by 6 bases; junction bases not matched to a gene: 13. This CDR3 is 16 amino acids long. CDR3 DNA: TGTGCCAGCAGCCCGGGAGGGGACTTCTACATGGATACGCAGTATTTT. Translating it yields CASSPGGDFYMDTQYF. The full variable domain, in which reference TRBV7-3 and TRBJ2-3 provide the parts outside the CDR3, is GAGVSQTPSNKVTEKGKYVELRCDPISGHTALYWYRQSLGQGPEFLIYFQGTGAADDSGLPNDRFFAVRPEGSVSTLKIQRTERGDSAVYLCASSPGGDFYMDTQYFGPGTRLTVL.

This chain connects TRBV29-1 to TRBJ1-1; possible D gene TRBD1, 6 bases. Trimming shortened V by 7 bases and J by 4 bases, and 13 bases separated the two germline ends. Per the germline V gene, CDR1 is SQVTM and CDR2 is ANQGSEA. The CDR3 is made up of 12 amino acids. CDR3 in DNA: TGCAGCGCTGATTACAGGGTCACTGAAGCTTTCTTT. It codes for CSADYRVTEAFF.

The V and J genes are TRBV15 and TRBJ2-7; 7 bases map to TRBD2. V gave up 0 bases and J gave up 5 bases; unmatched junction bases: 7. Germline V gene data show CDR1 as LNHNV and CDR2 as YYDKDF (reference sequence). The CDR3 totals 15 residues. CDR3 protein: CATSRDGLAVDEQYF. The CDR3 DNA follows: TGTGCCACCAGCAGAGATGGGCTAGCGGTCGACGAGCAGTACTTC.

There are a few counts of this clone. The chain couples TRBV10-3 to TRBJ1-5, with TRBD1 matching 8 bases. Germline V gene data show CDR1 as ENHRY and CDR2 as SYGVKD. V shed 9 bases and J 3 bases; nucleotides not matched to a gene: 7. CDR3 size: 14 residues. The CDR3 region is CAIRGTGLNQPQHF. The CDR3 coding sequence is TGTGCCATTAGAGGGACAGGCCTCAATCAGCCCCAGCATTTT.

V is TRBV29-1 and J is TRBJ2-2; 14 bases agree with TRBD2. Looked up from germline, CDR1 is SQVTM and CDR2 is ANQGSEA. This CDR3 is 14 amino acids long. Trimming cost V 6 bases and J 6 bases; bases outside gene matches: 3. CDR3 protein: CSVQGLAGAGELFF. DNA of the CDR3: TGCAGCGTCCAGGGACTAGCGGGGGCCGGGGAGCTGTTTTTT.

This clone was counted ten times or more. The V and J genes are TRBV19 and TRBJ1-6, with TRBD1 matching over 8 bases. Germline V gene data show CDR1 as LNHDA and CDR2 as SQIVND (reference sequence). The CDR3 is made up of 15 amino acids. J gave up 10 bases and V 7 bases, and 12 bases lay outside the gene matches. The CDR3 coding sequence is TGTGCCAGTACCCCCACCGGGACAGGTAACTCACCCCTCCACTTT. Translating gives CASTPTGTGNSPLHF. The full variable domain, in which reference TRBV19 and TRBJ1-6 provide the parts outside the CDR3, is DGGITQSPKYLFRKEGQNVTLSCEQNLNHDAMYWYRQDPGQGLRLIYYSQIVNDFQKGDIAEGYSVSREKKESFPLTVTSAQKNPTAFYLCASTPTGTGNSPLHFGNGTRLTVT.

This clone was observed a handful of times. The J gene is TRBJ1-6, the V gene TRBV27; TRBD1 is a possible D gene (5 bases). With 4 bases removed from V and 15 bases from J, the gap between germline ends came to 16 bases. In germline, CDR1 is MNHEY, CDR2 SMNVEV (reference sequence). The CDR3 length is 13 residues. The CDR3 is CASSSRGQSHLHF. The CDR3 nucleotides read TGTGCCAGCAGTTCTCGGGGCCAATCCCACCTCCACTTT.

The chain couples TRBV19 to TRBJ2-1; 9 bases are a match to TRBD2. Germline V gene lookup returns CDR1 LNHDA and CDR2 SQIVND (reference sequence). The V segment lost 5 bases and the J segment 12 bases; nucleotides outside the gene matches: 14. The CDR3 is 15 residues long. CDR3 DNA sequence: TGTGCCAGTAGTGAGAGACATAGCGGGGGCCGATTGCAGTTCTTC. This gives the protein CASSERHSGGRLQFF. The full variable domain, rest sourced from reference TRBV19 and TRBJ2-1, is DGGITQSPKYLFRKEGQNVTLSCEQNLNHDAMYWYRQDPGQGLRLIYYSQIVNDFQKGDIAEGYSVSREKKESFPLTVTSAQKNPTAFYLCASSERHSGGRLQFFGPGTRLTVL.